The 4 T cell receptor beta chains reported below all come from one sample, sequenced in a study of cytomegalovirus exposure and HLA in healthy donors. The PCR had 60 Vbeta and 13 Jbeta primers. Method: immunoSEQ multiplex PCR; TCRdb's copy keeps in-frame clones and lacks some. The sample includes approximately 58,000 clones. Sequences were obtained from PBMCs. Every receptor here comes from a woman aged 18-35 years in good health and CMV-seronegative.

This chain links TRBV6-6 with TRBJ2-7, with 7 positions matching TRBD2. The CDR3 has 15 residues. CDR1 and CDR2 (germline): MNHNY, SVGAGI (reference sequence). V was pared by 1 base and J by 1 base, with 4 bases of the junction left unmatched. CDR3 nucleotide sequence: TGTGCCAGCAGTTACTGGTGGGGGGGATCCTACGAGCAGTACTTC. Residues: CASSYWWGGSYEQYF.

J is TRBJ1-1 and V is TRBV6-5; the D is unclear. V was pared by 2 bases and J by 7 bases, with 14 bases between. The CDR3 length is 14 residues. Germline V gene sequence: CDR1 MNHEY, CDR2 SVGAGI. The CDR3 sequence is CASSYKGRRDEAFF. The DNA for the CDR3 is TGTGCCAGCAGTTACAAGGGCCGGAGGGATGAAGCTTTCTTT.

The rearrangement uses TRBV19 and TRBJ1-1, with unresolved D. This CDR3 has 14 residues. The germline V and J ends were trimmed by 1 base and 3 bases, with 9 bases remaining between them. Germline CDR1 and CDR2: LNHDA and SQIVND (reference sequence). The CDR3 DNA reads TGTGCCAGTAGTATAGGAACAGAAGACACTGAAGCTTTCTTT. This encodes CASSIGTEDTEAFF.

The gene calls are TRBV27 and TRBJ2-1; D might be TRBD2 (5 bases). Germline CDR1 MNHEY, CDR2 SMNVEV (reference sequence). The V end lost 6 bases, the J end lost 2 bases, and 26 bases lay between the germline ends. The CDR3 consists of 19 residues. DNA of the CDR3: TGTGCCAGCAGACAGCCGGCGGGTATTAGGAAAAAGACCTACAATGAGCAGTTCTTC. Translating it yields CASRQPAGIRKKTYNEQFF.